One T cell receptor (beta chain) is described in this entry. What antigen it recognizes has not been identified. Nothing much larger sits one base from this clone, and base qualities are not available. This sample was included in a study of cytomegalovirus exposure and HLA in healthy donors (dated by TCRdb to between 2016 and 2019). Regarding the research as a whole: A later analysis indicated that the 100 to 150 validation repertoires were generated on the platform also employed for the 666 repertoires of the first cohort. The aim of the study was to test whether cataloging public T cell receptors could identify signatures of past pathogen exposure. Besides the first cohort of 666 subjects, a separate validation cohort made up of 95 to 150 different subjects was used. To predict cytomegalovirus infection status, the study brought together high-throughput TCR immunosequencing, statistical association of individual TCRs with disease status, and machine learning. Paper-wide results and their limitations: Across donors, most TCR sequences were observed very rarely, whereas some public TCRs were present in many individuals. A later analysis found that TCRs clustered in the first cohort also tended to co-occur in the 120 validation repertoires, with just under 95% of cluster scores above 0. The validation cohort had no HLA typing available for a later analysis, so co-occurrence within that cohort was assessed over all 110 or so repertoires. According to the authors, the approach could potentially be generalized to other disease states and immunological phenotypes. In the study, around 150 TCR beta chains were listed as associated with cytomegalovirus. A few of the identified cytomegalovirus-associated TCR beta chains were confirmed in vitro to be specific for cytomegalovirus antigens. Cytomegalovirus status was reported to be diagnosed by the classifier with high specificity and sensitivity in both the original and validation cohorts.

Receptor amplification or capture employed the immunoSEQ multiplex PCR assay. Processing in the source paper ran as follows. To diagnose cytomegalovirus status from the catalog of TCR beta chain sequences, a statistical classification framework was built. In TCRdb, the immuneACCESS table is reduced to in-frame sequences with V and J assigned. These tables do not hold every clone; where another copy was compared, an unresolved V gene accounts for under half, and the others remain unexplained. That table is the source of V, J and clone size, and D and trimming were worked out from the DNA. The sample table holds tens of thousands of clones, of which 85% to 95% were seen once. 1.1% of the sample is in the top ten clones. At the junction V is shortened by 0 bases and J by 0 bases; bases outside the gene matches: 8. The CDR3 numbers 17 residues from cysteine through phenylalanine. Solely the CDR3 DNA is kept, with 51 bases framed from the first base. According to the germline V gene, CDR1 reads SGDLS and CDR2 reads YYNGEE.

Separate from the roughly 650-subject first cohort, the validation cohort of over 90 subjects was the group to which the donors belonged. The chain was built from TRBV9 and TRBJ1-1, and 7 junctional nucleotides match TRBD1. The clonotype originates from a woman in her 30s in good health and CMV-seropositive. Sequenced sample: PBMCs. The CDR3 corresponds to CASSVDTQGGLNTEAFF. DNA sequence: TGTGCCAGCAGCGTAGATACCCAAGGGGGCTTGAACACTGAAGCTTTCTTT.